This TCR beta chain was recovered during a study of CD8+ T cells in alopecia areata. Study context: Tofacitinib was taken orally by treated patients, and the dose was 5 to 10 mg twice daily. Study findings and constraints: Mice showed clearer TCR sharing than patients did, a gap that was possibly HLA-related. Scalp sample data also include resident alphabeta T cells from normal skin. Tofacitinib significantly lowered scalp clonality and expanded CD8+ clones among the top 100.

Sequencing templates came from extracted RNA that was reverse transcribed into cDNA. Some clones are missing from TCRdb's copy, which holds only in-frame ones; the method was immunoSEQ multiplex PCR. The data hold some 200,000 clones, with roughly 56% observed a single time. As to treatment: oral pan-JAK inhibitor, 5-10 mg twice daily. Concerning this clone: The antigen is unknown.

CDR1 is SGHTA, CDR2 FQGNSA, per germline. The CDR3 has 14 amino acids. Trimming stripped 4 bases from V and 4 bases from J, with 13 bases between. This sample comprised CD4+ T cells sorted from blood, obtained at week 4, from a patient treated with tofacitinib. The rearrangement joins TRBV7-2 to TRBJ1-1; maybe TRBD1 (6 bases). The receptor was isolated from a human donor with alopecia areata. CDR3: CASSSQGFGTEAFF. The CDR3 bases are TGTGCCAGCAGCTCCCAGGGGTTTGGCACTGAAGCTTTCTTT. The full variable domain, in which reference TRBV7-2 and TRBJ1-1 provide the parts outside the CDR3, is GAGVSQSPSNKVTEKGKDVELRCDPISGHTALYWYRQSLGQGLEFLIYFQGNSAPDKSGLPSDRFSAERTGGSVSTLTIQRTQQEDSAVYLCASSSQGFGTEAFFGQGTRLTVV.